One TCR beta chain is described in this entry. The V and J ends lost 0 bases and 6 bases, in that order; junction bases with no gene match: 5. The germline gives CDR1 LNHNV, CDR2 YYDKDF (reference sequence). The CDR3 consists of 15 residues. TCRdb called the 5' RACE reads again in MiXCR, with one record for every CDR3 protein. The data show roughly 190,000 distinct CDR3 sequences, with about 15% seen just once and 40% held by the top ten. This record belongs to a study of identical twins. The sample was also linked to a second study, of T cells expressing NK-cell markers. That work states: Among a few donors, these clonotypes also ranked first in the CD3+CD56-NKG2C+ fraction.

The receptor's source is a woman between 18 and 30 years old in good health. The sample comprised CD8+ T cells sorted from blood. The genes are TRBV15 and TRBJ2-7, with 10 bases matching TRBD1. DNA of the CDR3: TGTGCCACCAGCAGAGATTTGGACAGGGGGAGCGAGCAGTACTTC. Translation: CATSRDLDRGSEQYF.